Following are 5 T cell receptor beta chains from one sample sequenced in a study of prognosis after radiotherapy for stage I lung cancer. Two-round multiplex PCR, the amplification method, yielded TCR beta CDR3 from genomic DNA. Primers targeting each individual TRBV and TRBJ gene were applied in first-round PCR. TCRdb independently ran MiXCR on the multiplex PCR reads; one entry per CDR3 protein. The sample records about 28,000 distinct CDR3 sequences, around 31% being singletons. The specimen was PBMCs, collected before or after stereotactic body radiation therapy (not recorded which). These receptors all come from a donor of 50 years or more with non-small cell lung cancer.

In this sample, this clonotype turned up many times. J is TRBJ1-3 and V is TRBV2; D not resolved. The CDR3 has 15 amino acids. Germline assignment: CDR1 SNHLY and CDR2 FYNNEI. The V end was cut by 10 bases, the J end by 4 bases, with 20 bases between. The chain's CDR3 is CAIRFGVIEGNTIYF. CDR3 coding DNA: TGTGCCATCCGGTTCGGGGTTATTGAAGGAAACACCATATATTTT.

This clonotype was detected many times. The chain couples TRBV27 to TRBJ1-1; no clear D. The germline V gene has CDR1 MNHEY and CDR2 SMNVEV (reference sequence). The CDR3 is 13 residues long. The germline V and J ends were trimmed by 10 bases and 1 base, with 13 bases remaining between them. The CDR3, as DNA: TGTGCCACCCGACGGGTGGAGAACACTGAAGCTTTCTTT. This encodes CATRRVENTEAFF.

A remark on this clonotype: One end of the junction varies from germline; a read error may be responsible. The chain combines TRBV13 with TRBJ2-5, with no clear D. Germline assignment: CDR1 PRHDT and CDR2 FYEKMQ (reference sequence). This CDR3 is built from 11 residues. The CDR3 reads CASSLQDTQYF. As DNA, the CDR3 is TGTGCCAGTAGCCTGCAAGATACCCAGTACTTC. Filled out from reference TRBV13 and TRBJ2-5, the complete variable domain reads AAGVIQSPRHLIKEKRETATLKCYPIPRHDTVYWYQQGPGQDPQFLISFYEKMQSDKGSIPDRFSAQQFSDYHSELNMSSLELGDSALYFCASSLQDTQYFGPGTRLLVL.

The gene calls are TRBV28 and TRBJ2-7; weak D call: TRBD2 (6 bases). CDR3 length equals 13 residues. Trimming cost V 9 bases and J 6 bases, with 18 bases left between them. Germline V CDR1 and CDR2: MDHEN, SYDVKM. CDR3 bases: TGTGCCAGTTTGGAGGGTACATTTGGCGAGCAGTACTTC. It encodes CASLEGTFGEQYF.

At least ten counts were recorded for this clonotype. DNA for the CDR3: TGTGCCAGCAGAACAACAGGATACGAGCAGTACTTC. This codes for CASRTTGYEQYF. V is TRBV6-1 and J is TRBJ2-7, with a tentative D call TRBD1 (5 bases). Trimming took off 6 bases at V and 4 bases at J, with 10 bases between the two ends. The germline V gene encodes CDR1 MNHNS and CDR2 SASEGT. This CDR3 comprises 12 residues.